These 30 T cell receptor beta chains share one sample of origin, sequenced in a study of siplizumab effects on memory and regulatory T cells. Measured with immunoSEQ multiplex PCR; TCRdb has only the in-frame clones, and not every one. The data show some 75,000 clones, roughly 93% seen once. Sample: CD8+ T cells sorted from blood. Source of these receptors: a human donor in good health.

The V and J genes are TRBV4-3 and TRBJ2-3, with 9 bases lining up with TRBD2. Germline values: CDR1 LGHNA, CDR2 YSLEER. Trimming took 0 bases from V and 5 from J; bases not matched to a gene: 9. The CDR3 is made up of 17 amino acids. CDR3 bases: TGCGCCAGCAGCCAAGATGGGGCTAGCGGGGTGCAAGATACGCAGTATTTT. Protein sequence: CASSQDGASGVQDTQYF.

The rearrangement links TRBV28 to TRBJ2-7; 10 bases fit TRBD1. This CDR3 region has 16 residues. The germline CDR1 and CDR2 sequences are MDHEN and SYDVKM. With V trimmed by 4 bases and J by 2 bases, 8 bases remained unmatched. CDR3 amino acids: CASSWTGGPSPYEQYF. The CDR3 DNA reads TGTGCCAGCAGTTGGACAGGGGGACCGAGCCCCTACGAGCAGTACTTC. Combining the CDR3 with reference TRBV28 and TRBJ2-7 gives the whole variable domain DVKVTQSSRYLVKRTGEKVFLECVQDMDHENMFWYRQDPGLGLRLIYFSYDVKMKEKGDIPEGYSVSREKKERFSLILESASTNQTSMYLCASSWTGGPSPYEQYFGPGTRLTVT.

This chain links TRBV19 with TRBJ2-2; 11 bases are a match to TRBD2. Germline V gene sequence: CDR1 LNHDA, CDR2 SQIVND (reference sequence). Trimming took 2 bases from V and 1 from J; bases not matched to a gene: 0. The CDR3 consists of 16 residues. The CDR3 DNA reads as TGTGCCAGTAGTATAACTAGCGGGGGGAACACCGGGGAGCTGTTTTTT. It translates to CASSITSGGNTGELFF.

J is TRBJ2-2 and V is TRBV4-3; D is undetermined. The CDR3 has 17 amino acids. In germline, CDR1 is LGHNA, CDR2 YSLEER. Trimming took off 0 bases at V and 0 bases at J, with 11 bases between the two ends. The CDR3 spells CASSQEGSTANTGELFF. The CDR3 bases are TGCGCCAGCAGCCAAGAGGGTTCGACCGCGAACACCGGGGAGCTGTTTTTT.

J is TRBJ1-1 and V is TRBV20-1; no clear D gene. Germline V gives CDR1 DFQATT, CDR2 SNEGSKA (reference sequence). This CDR3 is 11 amino acids long. Trimming removed 6 bases from V and 7 bases from J, with 12 bases in between. CDR3 sequence reads: CSAWAGNEAFF. CDR3 nucleotides: TGCAGTGCGTGGGCTGGAAATGAAGCTTTCTTT.

The V call is TRBV5-4, the J call TRBJ1-1; D is uncertain. V dropped 4 bases and J dropped 1 base, with 2 bases sitting between them. This CDR3 has 11 amino acids. Germline assignment: CDR1 SGHNT and CDR2 YYREEE (reference sequence). CDR3 DNA sequence: TGTGCCAGCAGCGCGAACACTGAAGCTTTCTTT. Its translation: CASSANTEAFF.

V and J are TRBV27 and TRBJ1-2; 10 nucleotides agree with TRBD1. Germline V gene lookup returns CDR1 MNHEY and CDR2 SMNVEV (reference sequence). Trimming at V came to 0 bases and at J to 6 bases, leaving 7 bases not matched to a gene. The CDR3 is made up of 16 amino acids. The CDR3 here is CASSLSQYGTGDGYTF. The CDR3, as DNA: TGTGCCAGCAGTTTATCGCAATACGGGACAGGGGATGGCTACACCTTC.

V gene TRBV29-1 combines with J gene TRBJ2-5; D might be TRBD2 (5 bases). Trimming left V 1 base short and J 5 bases short, with 23 bases between. This CDR3 region has 17 residues. The germline gives CDR1 SQVTM, CDR2 ANQGSEA. The CDR3, as DNA: TGCAGCGTTGAAGGCGGGTGGTCGTGGGATGAGTCGGAGACCCAGTACTTC. It yields the protein CSVEGGWSWDESETQYF.

This rearrangement joins TRBV30 to TRBJ2-3; the match to TRBD2 covers 14 bases. Germline loops: CDR1 GTSNPN, CDR2 SVGIG (reference sequence). This CDR3 is 14 amino acids long. V lost 7 bases to trimming and J lost 3 bases; unmatched junction nucleotides: 3. This CDR3 reads CASGLAGGTDTQYF. CDR3 in DNA: TGTGCCTCCGGACTAGCGGGGGGAACAGATACGCAGTATTTT.

The chain links TRBV28 to TRBJ2-7, with a possible D match to TRBD2 (6 bases). V was cut by 3 bases and J by 2 bases, with 14 bases left in between. Germline V gives CDR1 MDHEN, CDR2 SYDVKM. The CDR3 consists of 15 residues. The CDR3 nucleotides read TGTGCCAGCAGTTTCGCGGGACCGCCGGCCTACGAGCAGTACTTC. The encoded protein is CASSFAGPPAYEQYF.

This clone was recorded only once. The chain combines TRBV27 with TRBJ2-3, with D unresolved. V was pared by 5 bases and J by 0 bases, with 9 bases between. Germline loops: CDR1 MNHEY, CDR2 SMNVEV (reference sequence). This CDR3 comprises 14 residues. The CDR3 sequence: CASSKTSSTDTQYF. As DNA, the CDR3 is TGTGCCAGCAGTAAGACATCTAGCACAGATACGCAGTATTTT.

This clone was seen a single time. The genes are TRBV9 and TRBJ2-7; TRBD1 matches 7 bases. There are 16 residues in the CDR3. CDR1 is SGDLS, CDR2 YYNGEE, per germline. V trimming: 0 bases; J trimming: 5 bases; junction bases outside the gene matches: 11. The CDR3 DNA is TGTGCCAGCAGCGTAGGAGGGGCAGGGGGAGTTAACGAGCAGTACTTC. Residues: CASSVGGAGGVNEQYF.

The rearrangement links TRBV10-3 to TRBJ2-1; the match to TRBD2 covers 10 bases. Germline loops: CDR1 ENHRY, CDR2 SYGVKD. The V and J ends lost 0 bases and 7 bases, in that order; junction bases with no gene match: 9. The CDR3 loop spans 17 amino acids. CDR3 residues: CAISESGTSGVKNEQFF. Written as DNA, the CDR3 is TGTGCCATCAGTGAGTCGGGAACTAGCGGGGTAAAGAATGAGCAGTTCTTC.

The chain carries TRBV21-1 and TRBJ1-6. TRBV21-1 is noted as a pseudogene. CDR3 length equals 14 residues. The DNA of the CDR3 is TGTGCCAGCAGCAAACCCTACCCTAATTCACCCCTCCACTTT. Amino acids: CASSKPYPNSPLHF.

This chain uses TRBV6-1 with TRBJ2-7; D remains ambiguous. From germline, CDR1 is MNHNS and CDR2 SASEGT. V dropped 5 bases and J dropped 9 bases, with 8 bases sitting between them. This CDR3 has 10 residues. The CDR3 nucleotides are TGTGCCAGCAGTCTGAGTAGGCAGTACTTC. It specifies CASSLSRQYF.

This chain uses TRBV29-1 with TRBJ2-7; maybe TRBD1 (5 bases). CDR1 is SQVTM, CDR2 ANQGSEA, per germline. V lost 8 bases, J lost 0 bases, and 14 bases lay in between. This CDR3 has 13 amino acids. The CDR3 nucleotides are TGCAGCTGTGGGGCAGCGAGCTCCTACGAGCAGTACTTC. Translation: CSCGAASSYEQYF.

This clone was seen once. The rearrangement links TRBV29-1 to TRBJ2-1, with 13 bases that match TRBD2. CDR1 is SQVTM and CDR2 is ANQGSEA in the germline V gene. The CDR3 consists of 14 residues. J lost 9 bases, V lost 5 bases, and 7 bases had no gene match. This CDR3 is CSVPTSGGAGEQFF. The CDR3 DNA is TGCAGCGTTCCCACTAGCGGGGGGGCCGGTGAGCAGTTCTTC.

This sequence joins TRBV9 and TRBJ2-1; D uncertain. There are 15 residues in the CDR3. The germline V gene encodes CDR1 SGDLS and CDR2 YYNGEE. V lost 4 bases and J 1 base, leaving 12 bases between the germline ends. This CDR3 reads CASSPFLGSYNEQFF. In DNA, the CDR3 is TGTGCCAGCAGCCCCTTTTTGGGGTCCTACAATGAGCAGTTCTTC.

V gene TRBV9 combines with J gene TRBJ2-7; TRBD1 aligns across 7 bases. The length of the CDR3 is 15 residues. The germline gives CDR1 SGDLS, CDR2 YYNGEE. V lost 0 bases, J lost 3 bases, and 6 bases stayed unmatched. CDR3 bases: TGTGCCAGCAGCGTAGACCGGGACAGCCTCTACGAGCAGTACTTC. Its protein product is CASSVDRDSLYEQYF.

This clone was observed once. The chain employs TRBV19 and TRBJ1-1; no firm D call. Trimming stripped 10 bases from V and 5 bases from J, with 11 bases between. The CDR3 covers 11 residues. Germline V gene data show CDR1 as LNHDA and CDR2 as SQIVND (reference sequence). CDR3 nucleotides: TGTGCCACGGGGAGGGATACTGAAGCTTTCTTT. This codes for CATGRDTEAFF.

The genes are TRBV14 and TRBJ2-7; 7 nucleotides match TRBD2. Germline V gene lookup returns CDR1 SGHDN and CDR2 FVKESK. J gave up 2 bases and V 2 bases, and 9 bases lay outside the gene matches. The CDR3 consists of 16 residues. CDR3 region: CASSQSATSLPYEQYF. The CDR3 DNA reads as TGTGCCAGCAGCCAATCGGCGACTAGCCTACCCTACGAGCAGTACTTC. Variable domain in full (rest from reference TRBV14 and TRBJ2-7): EAGVTQFPSHSVIEKGQTVTLRCDPISGHDNLYWYRRVMGKEIKFLLHFVKESKQDESGMPNNRFLAERTGGTYSTLKVQPAELEDSGVYFCASSQSATSLPYEQYFGPGTRLTVT.

The rearrangement joins TRBV5-1 to TRBJ2-5; a weak D match, TRBD2 (5 bases). The J call is uncertain, as TRBJ2-7 better fits the DNA end. In germline, CDR1 is SGHRS, CDR2 YFSETQ. The CDR3 totals 12 residues. DNA of the CDR3: TGCGCCAGCAGCTCGGGGACCTACGAGCAGTACTTC. Translating it yields CASSSGTYEQYF.

This chain uses TRBV7-8 with TRBJ1-1; tentative D call: TRBD1 (5 bases). CDR1 is SGHVS, CDR2 FQNEAQ, per germline. With 0 bases removed from V and 2 bases from J, the gap between germline ends came to 13 bases. The CDR3 is 16 residues long. Written as DNA, the CDR3 is TGTGCCAGCAGCTTAGCGCTCGGAGGGGTAAACACTGAAGCTTTCTTT. Translating it yields CASSLALGGVNTEAFF.

V and J are TRBV7-2 and TRBJ1-4; D remains ambiguous. Per germline, CDR1 SGHTA and CDR2 FQGNSA. The germline V and J ends were trimmed by 1 base and 0 bases, with 12 bases remaining between them. The CDR3 runs 17 residues. CDR3 nucleotides: TGTGCCAGCAGCTTAGGAAGGTTGAGTGCAACTAATGAAAAACTGTTTTTT. Its protein is CASSLGRLSATNEKLFF.

This clone was picked up one time. The chain combines TRBV9 with TRBJ2-7, with D unclear. V shed 4 bases and J shed 2 bases, with 13 bases lying between them. The length of the CDR3 is 14 residues. Germline V gene sequence: CDR1 SGDLS, CDR2 YYNGEE. The CDR3 sequence: CASSPPTFPYEQYF. The DNA of the CDR3 is TGTGCCAGCAGCCCCCCTACTTTCCCCTACGAGCAGTACTTC.

The V and J genes are TRBV15 and TRBJ2-3; 9 bases match TRBD2. Germline V gene lookup returns CDR1 LNHNV and CDR2 YYDKDF (reference sequence). CDR3 length equals 17 residues. Trimming cost V 0 bases and J 3 bases; bases outside gene matches: 7. CDR3 region: CATSRDLASGVTDTQYF. CDR3 bases: TGTGCCACCAGCAGAGATTTAGCTAGCGGGGTAACAGATACGCAGTATTTT.

This chain links TRBV7-2 with TRBJ1-5; a weak D match, TRBD1 (5 bases). Looked up from germline, CDR1 is SGHTA and CDR2 is FQGNSA. CDR3 length: 14 amino acids. Trimming cost V 3 bases and J 6 bases, with 12 bases left between them. The CDR3 here is CASSLDIGPQPQHF. Here the CDR3 DNA reads TGTGCCAGCAGCTTGGACATCGGGCCTCAGCCCCAGCATTTT.

This chain joins TRBV9 and TRBJ1-4, with 7 bases fitting TRBD1. V lost 3 bases, J lost 8 bases, and 10 bases stayed unmatched. The CDR3 runs to 15 residues. Germline CDR1 is SGDLS and CDR2 is YYNGEE. This CDR3 is CASSGDRTGYEKLFF. The CDR3 region has the DNA TGTGCCAGCAGCGGAGATCGGACAGGTTACGAAAAACTGTTTTTT.

The genes are TRBV28 and TRBJ1-5; D remains unclear. The ends were cut back, 6 bases at V and 2 bases at J, with 5 bases in the middle. The V gene's germline CDR1 is MDHEN and CDR2 SYDVKM. The CDR3 has 12 amino acids. CDR3 sequence reads: CASREGNQPQHF. The CDR3 DNA reads TGTGCCAGCAGGGAAGGCAATCAGCCCCAGCATTTT.

The J gene is TRBJ1-2, the V gene TRBV9, with unresolved D. Germline CDR1 reads SGDLS; CDR2 reads YYNGEE. Trimming took 1 base from V and 6 from J, leaving 10 bases between them. The CDR3 is made up of 13 amino acids. The CDR3 sequence is CASSVSDFDGYTF. CDR3 bases: TGTGCCAGCAGCGTATCAGATTTCGATGGCTACACCTTC.